This T cell receptor beta chain was found in a study of CD8 T cells in ankylosing spondylitis. Study findings and constraints: Apparently characteristic of ankylosing spondylitis blood was a TCR beta motif (roughly 8 highly homologous variants). Researchers reportedly found disease-linked clones significantly enriched in matched ankylosing spondylitis synovial fluid.

This clonotype was recorded at least ten times. What it binds is not known. TCRdb recomputed calls from the 5' RACE reads with MiXCR, one row per CDR3 protein. The data contain approximately 300,000 distinct CDR3 sequences, roughly 8% of them singletons. The CDR3 length is 17 residues. Trimming removed 3 bases from V and 4 bases from J; junction bases left unmatched: 8. CDR1 and CDR2 (germline): MGHRA, YSYEKL. The receptor was derived from a male donor with ankylosing spondylitis. The V and J genes are TRBV4-1 and TRBJ1-4, with TRBD1 matching over 10 bases. What was sequenced was blood, either unsorted or a sorted T cell fraction (not recorded which). CDR3 protein: CASSHHGQGVNNEKLFF. The CDR3 DNA follows: TGCGCCAGCAGCCACCACGGACAGGGGGTGAATAATGAAAAACTGTTTTTT.